This T cell receptor (beta chain) was recovered during a study of CD8+ T cells in alopecia areata. The V gene's germline CDR1 is SGHTA and CDR2 FQGTGA. The ends lost 5 bases at V and 5 bases at J; junction bases unmatched: 8. The CDR3 is made up of 15 amino acids. Worth noting for this clone: Its antigen remains unidentified.

As to treatment: oral pan-JAK inhibitor, 5-10 mg twice daily. Alopecia areata patients gave lesional scalp punch biopsies and peripheral blood samples. General study results and limits: Greater clonality was observed in lesional scalp samples, especially alopecia totalis/universalis, versus normal scalp. The study found tofacitinib significantly decreased scalp clonality and expanded CD8+ clones among the top 100. On tofacitinib, scalp and blood still held many of the expanded lesional clones.

RNA extraction and reverse transcription yielded cDNA as sequencing template. Measured with immunoSEQ multiplex PCR; TCRdb has only the in-frame clones, and not every one. The table records some 180,000 clones, approximately 55% of them present only once. The specimen was CD8+ T cells sorted from blood, collected at week 24, from a patient treated with tofacitinib. This sequence joins TRBV7-3 and TRBJ2-5, with 10 bases aligning to TRBD2. The sequence was obtained from a human donor with alopecia areata. The CDR3 is CASSVTSGLGETQYF. CDR3 sequence (DNA): TGTGCCAGCAGCGTGACTAGCGGGCTTGGGGAGACCCAGTACTTC.